This TCR beta chain was sequenced in a study of T cell responses to AZD1222 COVID-19 vaccine. The data were produced by immunoSEQ multiplex PCR, yet TCRdb's version contains in-frame clones alone and is incomplete. The sample carries roughly 150,000 clones, more than 70% recorded once. The CDR3 is 13 amino acids. V lost 5 bases, J lost 3 bases, and 11 bases lay in between. Germline V gene lookup returns CDR1 MGHDK and CDR2 SYGVNS. Sequenced material: peripheral blood, taken on day 0 of AZD1222 vaccination. This sequence originates from an adult in good health. The chain has TRBV25-1 and TRBJ2-7; D might be TRBD2 (6 bases). The CDR3 here is CASSSEGNYEQYF. CDR3 nucleotide sequence: TGTGCCAGCAGTTCGGAGGGGAACTACGAGCAGTACTTC.